This is a list of T cell receptor beta chains from one sample in a study of cytomegalovirus exposure and HLA in healthy donors. The data were produced by immunoSEQ multiplex PCR, yet TCRdb's version contains in-frame clones alone and is incomplete. Here the sample spans tens of thousands of clones, 70% being singletons. What was sequenced was PBMCs. The receptor set was obtained from a woman aged 45-65 years in good health and CMV-seropositive. The CDR3 runs from the conserved cysteine through the conserved F or W. The order of the fields is clone size, D gene, J gene, V gene, CDR3 DNA, CDR3 protein. A D gene is named only where the DNA matches it firmly. Where a row states a size, it is once, few, many or the class of an expanded clone; other rows omit it.

.	TRBD2	TRBJ2-3	TRBV7-7	TGTGCCAGCAGCTTAGGACTAGCGGGTTCTTGGGATACGCAGTATTTT	CASSLGLAGSWDTQYF
once	TRBD2	TRBJ2-1	TRBV7-2	TGTGCCAGCAGCCTTAGGACTAGCGGGGACAATGAGCAGTTCTTC	CASSLRTSGDNEQFF
.	TRBD1	TRBJ1-1	TRBV27	TGTGCCAGCAGTTTATGGGGACAGGGTGGAAAACAAATTGTAAAAGCTTTCTTT	CASSLWGQGGKQIVKAFF
.	.	TRBJ2-5	TRBV5-1	TGCGCCAGCAGCTATACTACAGGTACCCAAGAGACCCAGTACTTC	CASSYTTGTQETQYF
.	TRBD1	TRBJ1-4	TRBV6-6	TGTGCCAGCAGTTACTCGAGCGGGGGACAGGGTAGACTTTTT	CASSYSSGGQGRLF
few	.	TRBJ2-7	TRBV28	TGTGCCAGCAGTTTTACGGTTTCCTACGAGCAGTACTTC	CASSFTVSYEQYF
.	TRBD1	TRBJ2-3	TRBV18	TGTGCCAGCTCAACGGGACAGGGAAGCACAGATACGCAGTATTTT	CASSTGQGSTDTQYF
.	.	TRBJ1-5	TRBV2	TGTGCCAGCAGTGCCACCGACAGCCATCAGCCCCAGCATTTT	CASSATDSHQPQHF
.	TRBD2	TRBJ2-3	TRBV30	TGTGCCTGGAGTGTACGGCGGGGGGGAGGAGATACGCAGTATTTT	CAWSVRRGGGDTQYF
.	.	TRBJ2-7	TRBV28	TGTGCCAGCAGTCCTTCCGTGGGCAGGGACTCCACGACCTACGAGCAGTACTTC	CASSPSVGRDSTTYEQYF
few	.	TRBJ2-4	TRBV2	TGTGCCAGCAGTGCAGAGGGAGGGGGAGCCAAAAACATTCAGTACTTC	CASSAEGGGAKNIQYF
.	.	TRBJ2-3	TRBV5-4	TGTGCCAGCAGCACCAGGGATACGCAGTATTTT	CASSTRDTQYF
.	TRBD1	TRBJ2-7	TRBV28	TGTGCCAGCAGTTCACCCTTATTCCGCCGGGACAGGCGAGGGTCCGGCTACGAGCAGTACTTC	CASSSPLFRRDRRGSGYEQYF
.	TRBD1	TRBJ1-5	TRBV19	TGTGCCAGTAGGGGACAGGGGCGGCAGCCCCAGCATTTT	CASRGQGRQPQHF
.	TRBD1	TRBJ2-7	TRBV14	TGTGCCAGCAGCCGATGGGGACAGGTCATCTACGAGCAGTACTTC	CASSRWGQVIYEQYF
.	.	TRBJ1-4	TRBV6-1	TGTGCCAGCAGCCGACACGTTAATAATGAAAAACTGTTTTTT	CASSRHVNNEKLFF
.	TRBD1	TRBJ2-1	TRBV7-2	TGTGCCAGCAGCTTAGTGACAGGGGTGTACAATGAGCAGTTCTTC	CASSLVTGVYNEQFF
few	.	TRBJ1-6	TRBV28	TGTGCCAGCATAGGGGGAAATTCACCCCTCCACTTT	CASIGGNSPLHF
.	TRBD1	TRBJ1-1	TRBV25-1	TGTGCCAGCAGTATGACAGGGTGGCACACTGAAGCTTTCTTT	CASSMTGWHTEAFF
.	.	TRBJ2-7	TRBV19	TGTGCCAGTAATCGGAAGGGGGAATCCTACGAGCAGTACTTC	CASNRKGESYEQYF
.	.	TRBJ2-5	TRBV5-1	TGCGCCAGCAGCCAGCAAGAGACCCAGTACTTC	CASSQQETQYF
.	.	TRBJ2-7	TRBV29-1	TGCAGCGTTGAATCGGCAGGGGTCGAGCAGTACTTC	CSVESAGVEQYF
.	TRBD1	TRBJ1-1	TRBV7-2	TGTGCCAGCAGCCGGGGACAGGGGGGGTTGAACACTGAAGCTTTCTTT	CASSRGQGGLNTEAFF
.	TRBD2	TRBJ2-7	TRBV7-2	TGTGCCAGCAGCTCACTAGCGGGGAGCTCCTACGAGCAGTACTTC	CASSSLAGSSYEQYF
.	.	TRBJ1-5	TRBV30	TGTGCCTGGAGCCCGCAGGGTTTTCAGCCCCAGCATTTT	CAWSPQGFQPQHF
.	.	TRBJ1-3	TRBV6-6	TGTGCCAGCAGTTACTCGCAGACAGAGCCTGGAAACACCATATATTTT	CASSYSQTEPGNTIYF
.	.	TRBJ2-1	TRBV14	TGTGCCAGCAGCCTGTTGGCCAATGAGCAGTTCTTC	CASSLLANEQFF
.	TRBD2	TRBJ2-5	TRBV6-1	TGTGCCAGCAGTGCCCAAGGTAGCGGGCAAGAGACCCAGTACTTC	CASSAQGSGQETQYF
.	.	TRBJ2-7	TRBV7-2	TGTGCCAGCAGCTTAAGAAAGGGGCTCGACGAGCAGTACTTC	CASSLRKGLDEQYF
.	TRBD1	TRBJ2-7	TRBV9	TGTGCCAGCAGCGTTGGCGGGACAGGGGATTACGAGCAGTACTTC	CASSVGGTGDYEQYF
.	.	TRBJ1-3	TRBV7-2	TGTGCCAGCAGCTCTACTGGGGGGAGTGGAAACACCATATATTTT	CASSSTGGSGNTIYF
.	.	TRBJ1-2	TRBV29-1	TGCAGCGTTGTTGGAGTGGGGCAGGGACACGGCTACACCTTC	CSVVGVGQGHGYTF
few	.	TRBJ2-7	TRBV10-3	TGTGCCATCGGCAGTGGCTTGGTGTACTTC	CAIGSGLVYF
.	TRBD1	TRBJ1-1	TRBV14	TGTGCCAGCAGCCAAGGGCTACCGGGACAGGGGGCTGAAGCTTTCTTT	CASSQGLPGQGAEAFF
.	TRBD1	TRBJ2-7	TRBV28	TGTGCCAGCAGCCCCCCGGGACAGGGGTCACACGAGCAGTACTTC	CASSPPGQGSHEQYF
.	TRBD1	TRBJ2-7	TRBV5-5	TGTGCCAGCAGCTTGGGCCCGTGGACAGGGACGAGCTACGAGCAGTACTTC	CASSLGPWTGTSYEQYF
.	TRBD2	TRBJ2-1	TRBV27	TGTGCCAGCAGTCCTCCTAGCGGGAGGTGGCAGTTCTTC	CASSPPSGRWQFF
.	.	TRBJ1-2	TRBV28	TGTGCCAGCAGTGAGACAAGCGACAGTTATGGCTACACCTTC	CASSETSDSYGYTF
once	TRBD2	TRBJ2-1	TRBV9	TGTGCCAGCAGCCGTAGTGCGATCGACCTAGCGGGAAAATACAATGAGCAGTTCTTC	CASSRSAIDLAGKYNEQFF
.	.	TRBJ1-4	TRBV7-2	TGTGCCAGCAGCCCAGATGCTAATGAAAAACTGTTTTTT	CASSPDANEKLFF
.	TRBD1	TRBJ1-6	TRBV9	TGTGCCAGCAGCGTAGTGGGGACAGGGGATTCACCCCTCCACTTT	CASSVVGTGDSPLHF
.	TRBD2	TRBJ2-3	TRBV6-5	TGTGCCAGCAGTCAGAGAGCGGGAAGCACAGATACGCAGTATTTT	CASSQRAGSTDTQYF
.	.	TRBJ2-1	TRBV11-2	TGTGCCAGCAGCTTAGATTTCGGGTTCTACAATGAGCAGTTCTTC	CASSLDFGFYNEQFF
few	TRBD2	TRBJ2-1	TRBV7-2	TGTGCCAGCAGCTCAGGACTAGCGGGCTCCTACAATGAGCAGTTCTTC	CASSSGLAGSYNEQFF
.	.	TRBJ1-1	TRBV2	TGTGCCAGCAGCCAACGGCAGGGCCACACTGAAGCTTTCTTT	CASSQRQGHTEAFF
.	.	TRBJ1-1	TRBV10-3	TGTGCCATCAGTGAAGTAGTGAACACTGAAGCTTTCTTT	CAISEVVNTEAFF
few	.	TRBJ2-6	TRBV7-2	TGTGCCAGCAGCTTAGGTTTGAGGGGGGCCAACGTCCTGACTTTC	CASSLGLRGANVLTF
few	.	TRBJ2-4	TRBV5-8	TGTGCCAGCAGCTTGAGGCCAGGGGATGTGAACATTCAGTACTTC	CASSLRPGDVNIQYF